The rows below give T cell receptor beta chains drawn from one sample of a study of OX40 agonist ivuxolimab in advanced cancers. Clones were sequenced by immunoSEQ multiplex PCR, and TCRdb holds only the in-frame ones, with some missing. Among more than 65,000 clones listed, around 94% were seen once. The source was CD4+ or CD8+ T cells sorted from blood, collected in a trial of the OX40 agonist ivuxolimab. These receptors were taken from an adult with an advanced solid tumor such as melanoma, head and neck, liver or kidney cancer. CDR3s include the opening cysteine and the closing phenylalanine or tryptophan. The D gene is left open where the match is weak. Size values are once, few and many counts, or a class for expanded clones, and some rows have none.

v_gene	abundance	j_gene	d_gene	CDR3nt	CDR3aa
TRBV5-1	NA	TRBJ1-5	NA	TGCGCCAGCAGCTTGGGCCCAGGGCAGGGCGGAAGCAATCAGCCCCAGCATTTT	CASSLGPGQGGSNQPQHF
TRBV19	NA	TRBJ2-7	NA	TGTGCCAGTAGTATAGTAGGGTTCTACGAGCAGTACTTC	CASSIVGFYEQYF
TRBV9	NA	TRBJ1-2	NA	TGTGCCAGCAGCCCACGGGACACCTCGCCCTATGGCTACACCTTC	CASSPRDTSPYGYTF
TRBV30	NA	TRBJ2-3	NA	TGTGCCTGGGGCCGGGTCACAGATACGCAGTATTTT	CAWGRVTDTQYF
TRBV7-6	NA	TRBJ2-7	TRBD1	TGTGCCAGCAGCTTGGGACAGGTCTACGAGCAGTACTTC	CASSLGQVYEQYF
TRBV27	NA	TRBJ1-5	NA	TGTGCCAGCAGTTTCCAGGGATTCAATCAGCCCCAGCATTTT	CASSFQGFNQPQHF
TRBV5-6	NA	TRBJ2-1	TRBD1	TGTGCCAGCAGCCATGGGGGGACAGGTCATAATGAGCAGTTCTTC	CASSHGGTGHNEQFF
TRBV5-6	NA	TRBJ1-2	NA	TGTGCCAGCAGCTTGGAAGGAAGGTATGGCTACACCTTC	CASSLEGRYGYTF
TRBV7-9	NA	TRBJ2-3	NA	TGTGCCAGCAGCTTATGGGGCAAGTCTAGCACAGATACGCAGTATTTT	CASSLWGKSSTDTQYF
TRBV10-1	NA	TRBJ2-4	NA	TGCGCCAGCAGTGACACCAGGGGAGGCATTCAGTACTTC	CASSDTRGGIQYF
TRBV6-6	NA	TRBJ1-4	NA	TGTGCCAGCAGTTACAGACAGGCGTTGGAAAAACTGTTTTTT	CASSYRQALEKLFF
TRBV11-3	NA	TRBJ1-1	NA	TGTGCCAGCAGCTTGGGAAGGGCTGAAGCTTTCTTT	CASSLGRAEAFF
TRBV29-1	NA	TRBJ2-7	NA	TGCAGCGTTGAAACTGGCGACGAGCAGTACTTC	CSVETGDEQYF
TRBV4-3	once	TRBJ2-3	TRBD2	TGCGCCAGCAGCCCCACGCCCGGGGGGGCCACAGATACGCAGTATTTT	CASSPTPGGATDTQYF
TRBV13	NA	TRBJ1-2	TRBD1	TGTGCCAGCAGCTTATCAACAGGGGAGTATGGCTACACCTTC	CASSLSTGEYGYTF
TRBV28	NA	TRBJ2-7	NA	TGTGCCAGCAGTTTCGGGGGCGAGCAGTACTTC	CASSFGGEQYF
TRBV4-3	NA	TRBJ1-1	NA	TGCGCCAGCAGCCAGGCGGGGCTGGGCACTGAAGCTTTCTTT	CASSQAGLGTEAFF
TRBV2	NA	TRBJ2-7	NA	TGTGCCAGCGATCAGCAGGGAGGCTACGAGCAGTACTTC	CASDQQGGYEQYF
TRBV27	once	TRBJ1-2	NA	TGTGCCAGCAGTTTATCGGGGACCGCTAACTATGGCTACACCTTC	CASSLSGTANYGYTF
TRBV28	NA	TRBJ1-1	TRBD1	TGTGCCAGCAGTTACCCTGGGGACAGGTGGGGCACTGAAGCTTTCTTT	CASSYPGDRWGTEAFF
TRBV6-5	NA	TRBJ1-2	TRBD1	TGTGCCAGCAGTTACGGTGGTACGGCAGGGGGCGATGGCTACACCTTC	CASSYGGTAGGDGYTF
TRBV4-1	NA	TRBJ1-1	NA	TGCGCCAGCAGCCAAGATCAACGGGGGACTGAAGCTTTCTTT	CASSQDQRGTEAFF
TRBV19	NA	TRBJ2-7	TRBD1	TGTGCCAGTAGTATAGCCGGGACAGGGGGAAACGAGCAGTACTTC	CASSIAGTGGNEQYF
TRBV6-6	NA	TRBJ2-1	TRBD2	TGTGCCAGCAGCCCCGGGACTAGCGGGAATGAGCAGTTCTTC	CASSPGTSGNEQFF
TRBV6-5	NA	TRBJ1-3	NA	TGTGCCAGCAGTTACTCCGCCAGAAACACCATATATTTT	CASSYSARNTIYF
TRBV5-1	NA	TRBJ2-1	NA	TGCGCCAGCAGCTTGGGTAGCAACAATGAGCAGTTCTTC	CASSLGSNNEQFF
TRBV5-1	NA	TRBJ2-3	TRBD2	TGCGCCAGCAGCTTGCGCGGGAGACCCACAGATACGCAGTATTTT	CASSLRGRPTDTQYF
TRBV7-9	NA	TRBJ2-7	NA	TGTGCCAGCAGCTCGAGGGTGACCCGGATCGAGCAGTACTTC	CASSSRVTRIEQYF
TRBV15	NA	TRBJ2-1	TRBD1	TGTGCCACCTGGACAGGGGAATACAATGAGCAGTTCTTC	CATWTGEYNEQFF
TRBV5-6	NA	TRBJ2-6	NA	TGTGCCAGCAGCTCATCCAGGGCGCACTCTGGGGCCAACGTCCTGACTTTC	CASSSSRAHSGANVLTF
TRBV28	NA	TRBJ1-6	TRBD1	TGTGCCAGCAGTCCACCGGACAGGGGCCTGGGTAATTCACCCCTCCACTTT	CASSPPDRGLGNSPLHF
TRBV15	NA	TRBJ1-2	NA	TGTGCCACCAGCAGAGATACTGGGAGTCGCGGCTACACCTTC	CATSRDTGSRGYTF
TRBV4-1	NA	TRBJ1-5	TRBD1	TGCGCCAGCAGCCCAAGACAGGGGGATGGCAATCAGCCCCAGCATTTT	CASSPRQGDGNQPQHF
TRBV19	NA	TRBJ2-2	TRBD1	TGTGCCAGTAGGGGACAGGGTGGGACCGGGGAGCTGTTTTTT	CASRGQGGTGELFF
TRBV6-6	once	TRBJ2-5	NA	TGTGCCAGCATTCGTCAAGAGACCCAGTACTTC	CASIRQETQYF
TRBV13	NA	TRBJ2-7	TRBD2	TGTGCCAGCAGCTACGATAATAAGCGGGGGAGGCGATACGAGCAGTACTTC	CASSYDNKRGRRYEQYF
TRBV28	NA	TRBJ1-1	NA	TGTGCCAGCAGTTTAGTCTCTGAAGCTTTCTTT	CASSLVSEAFF
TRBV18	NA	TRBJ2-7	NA	TGTGCCAGCTCACCTACTGATTTAAGGCCGGGAGAGACGACCTACGAGCAGTACTTC	CASSPTDLRPGETTYEQYF
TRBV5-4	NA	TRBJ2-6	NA	TGTGCCAGCCCCTCCCCCTCTGGGGCCAACGTCCTGACTTTC	CASPSPSGANVLTF
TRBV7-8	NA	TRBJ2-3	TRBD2	TGTGCCAGCAGCTTGGGACTAGCGGGAATAGATACGCAGTATTTT	CASSLGLAGIDTQYF
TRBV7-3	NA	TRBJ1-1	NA	TGTGCCAGCAGCTTTGGTGGGACCTCATACACTGAAGCTTTCTTT	CASSFGGTSYTEAFF
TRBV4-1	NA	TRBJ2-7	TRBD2	TGCGCCAGCAGCCCAAAAGCGGGGGCTAGCGGCGAGCAGTACTTC	CASSPKAGASGEQYF
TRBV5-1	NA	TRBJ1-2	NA	TGCGCCAGCAGCCCCGAGCTGGGACACTATGGCTACACCTTC	CASSPELGHYGYTF
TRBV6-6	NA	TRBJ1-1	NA	TGTGCCATCTCGGCGGTCAGGGCTGAAGCTTTCTTT	CAISAVRAEAFF
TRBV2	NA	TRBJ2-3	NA	TGTGCCAGCAGTGAAACGCCTAGCTTTAGGAATACGCAGTATTTT	CASSETPSFRNTQYF
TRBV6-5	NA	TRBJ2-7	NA	TGTGCCAGCAGTTACGGCCCGGGACCGCTCTACGAGCAGTACTTC	CASSYGPGPLYEQYF
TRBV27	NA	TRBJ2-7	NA	TGTGCCAGCAGTCTAGAGGGATTTTCGGCCTACGAGCAGTACTTC	CASSLEGFSAYEQYF